A selection of T cell receptor beta chains follows, all from one sample in a study of OX40 agonist ivuxolimab in advanced cancers. The table came from immunoSEQ multiplex PCR; TCRdb's copy has only in-frame clones and leaves some out. The data show around 80,000 clones, roughly 84% seen once. Sequenced here: CD4+ or CD8+ T cells sorted from blood, sampled in a trial of the OX40 agonist ivuxolimab. The receptor source for this set is an adult with an advanced solid tumor such as melanoma, head and neck, liver or kidney cancer. CDR3s leave out the opening cysteine and the closing phenylalanine or tryptophan. Some rows have no size entry. The others give once, few or many, or a class for an expanded clone.

j_gene | abundance | v_gene | CDR3aa
TRBJ1-2 | - | TRBV4-2 | ASSQGGKPAGYT
TRBJ1-2 | few | TRBV13 | ASSLRDTAYGYT
TRBJ1-2 | - | TRBV28 | ASSIPPGQGARDYGYT
TRBJ2-5 | - | TRBV20-1 | SASREETQY
TRBJ1-1 | - | TRBV6-5 | ASSTGQGAVEAF
TRBJ2-6 | - | TRBV27 | ASSQRSTGANVLT
TRBJ1-1 | - | TRBV5-6 | ASSPLGGRSTEAF
TRBJ1-4 | - | TRBV5-6 | ASSLGGQTLF
TRBJ2-2 | - | TRBV9 | ASSPRTGDFTGELF
TRBJ2-3 | - | TRBV5-4 | ASSPGLAEGTDTQY
TRBJ1-5 | - | TRBV7-2 | ASSSDRGEQPQH
TRBJ2-1 | - | TRBV27 | ASSPRRAGTSGGADEQF
TRBJ1-4 | - | TRBV7-8 | ASSPRSLNEKLF
TRBJ1-5 | - | TRBV28 | ASRGPTGNQPQH
TRBJ2-1 | - | TRBV5-4 | ASSLGGQGANEQF
TRBJ2-5 | - | TRBV7-9 | ASSLRWSQETQY
TRBJ1-6 | - | TRBV5-1 | ASMGSTESLH
TRBJ2-1 | - | TRBV2 | ASSEDGPPTKQF
TRBJ1-2 | - | TRBV7-2 | ASSRRTAYGYT
TRBJ2-5 | - | TRBV27 | ASSLTGTSPVQETQY
TRBJ1-2 | - | TRBV15 | ATSRSPGTQYGYT
TRBJ1-4 | - | TRBV15 | ATSRPPAANEKLF
TRBJ2-1 | - | TRBV7-7 | ASSLRQGSINEQF
TRBJ2-1 | - | TRBV7-2 | ASSLKLGQGISYNEQF
TRBJ1-2 | - | TRBV27 | ASTPAGTEYGYT
TRBJ2-3 | few | TRBV9 | ASSVGTSGLTDTQY
TRBJ1-3 | - | TRBV6-6 | ASRGASEENTIY
TRBJ1-5 | - | TRBV19 | ASSIGQGYQPQH
TRBJ2-5 | few | TRBV11-2 | ASSRPGAGETQY
TRBJ1-1 | - | TRBV10-3 | AIKGRTGEGNTEAF
TRBJ2-6 | - | TRBV28 | ASRTDNSLGANVLT
TRBJ2-5 | - | TRBV5-4 | ASRPAGGETQY
TRBJ2-4 | - | TRBV4-3 | ASSQDRSTGGLPY
TRBJ1-3 | - | TRBV11-2 | ASNIPFGERSGNTIY
TRBJ2-2 | - | TRBV25-1 | ASSELLNVGELF
TRBJ1-6 | - | TRBV6-5 | ASSSNLQWGYSPLH
TRBJ1-5 | - | TRBV7-2 | ASSLVSTGSGPQH
TRBJ1-2 | - | TRBV7-2 | ASSLETWEYGYT
TRBJ1-6 | - | TRBV27 | VSSPWDRTDSPLH
TRBJ1-5 | - | TRBV27 | ASSFGLRSNQPQH
TRBJ1-1 | - | TRBV4-2 | ASSQEDAGKAF
TRBJ2-3 | - | TRBV7-2 | ASSLVGSTSTDTQY
TRBJ2-2 | - | TRBV30 | AWTTGKENTGELF
TRBJ1-5 | - | TRBV28 | ASRRGGQSNNQPQH
TRBJ1-4 | - | TRBV9 | ASSVTLDLRNEKLF
TRBJ1-5 | - | TRBV6-5 | ASRDRGYSNQPQH
TRBJ1-3 | - | TRBV19 | ASSIDRSGNTIY
TRBJ1-2 | - | TRBV7-3 | ASSLRPGPNYGYT